The following is a TCR beta chain sequence with its context. Its antigen is as yet unknown. This CDR3 is built from 12 residues. Trimming left V 2 bases short and J 10 bases short, with 8 bases between. Germline CDR1 MNHEY, CDR2 SMNVEV (reference sequence). The CDR3 regions of TCR beta were amplified from RNA transcripts. First-round RT-PCR with HTBI primers amplified the TCR CDR3 region. Each CDR3 protein is one row after TCRdb ran MiXCR on the multiplex PCR reads. This table has about 480,000 distinct CDR3 sequences, under 15% appearing once. Researchers defined stable Graves' hyperthyroidism as no ophthalmopathy progression within 18 months. Not enrolled were patients with uncontrolled infection, other autoimmune disease, pregnancy or lactation. The data are from a study of T cells in Graves' hyperthyroidism and ophthalmopathy. Study results and caveats: Model output signaled ophthalmopathy a median roughly 6.1 months ahead of onset. Clonotypes that were expanded in thyroid above 0.001 mostly appeared in blood too.

The source of this sequence is a woman aged 18-30 years with Graves' hyperthyroidism. The sequenced material came from blood. This chain links TRBV27 with TRBJ2-2; no definite D call. CDR3 region: CASSLRSEELFF. As DNA, the CDR3 is TGTGCCAGCAGTTTAAGATCTGAGGAGCTGTTTTTT.